This T cell receptor (beta chain) was sequenced for a study of T cell responses to AZD1222 COVID-19 vaccine. Study-wide results and limits: Two doses of AZD1222 preceded a rise in Spike-specific TCR breadth and depth. White British ancestry dominated among donors, who included more females, and clonal diversity was possibly underestimated. Targets within unmutated variant regions were reportedly found for nearly half of spike-specific TCRs.

A note on this clone: The antigen is undetermined.

Data came from immunoSEQ multiplex PCR; TCRdb stores just in-frame clones and leaves some out. The top ten clones hold around 2.1% of a sample with some 160,000 clones, approximately 91% of them seen once. Pooled in the analysis were second doses at about 4 or about 12 weeks. The CDR3 runs 15 residues. The germline gives CDR1 SNHLY, CDR2 FYNNEI. Losses at the gene ends were 6 bases for V and 0 bases for J; bases not matched to a gene: 5. Sequenced material: peripheral blood, taken 28 days after the second AZD1222 dose. The source of this sequence is an adult who received the AZD1222 COVID-19 vaccine. This rearrangement joins TRBV2 to TRBJ2-1; TRBD2 matches at 7 bases. CDR3 loop: CASRLGGSSYNEQFF. CDR3 sequence (DNA): TGTGCCAGCAGGCTGGGCGGGAGCTCCTACAATGAGCAGTTCTTC.